This T cell receptor beta chain was identified during a study of OX40 agonist ivuxolimab in advanced cancers. For the wider study: Ivuxolimab, which targeted the costimulatory receptor OX40 (CD134), was an agonistic, fully human IgG2 monoclonal antibody. Intravenous ivuxolimab was administered to patients every 2 weeks at six dose levels: 0.01, 0.1, 0.3, 1.5, 3 and 10 mg/kg. Among the approximately 54 dose-escalation patients, approximately 20 had hepatocellular carcinoma, 15 or so melanoma, 9 renal cell carcinoma and 9 head and neck cancer. In the dose-escalation cohort, approximately 83% of patients were male, and the mean age was around 60 years with a range of roughly 23 to 79. Patients were allowed to have had prior anti-PD-1, anti-PD-L1 or anti-CTLA-4 therapy, and approximately 40% of the dose-escalation patients had been treated with checkpoint inhibitors. Partial responses occurred in three dose-escalation patients, of whom one had hepatocellular carcinoma and two had cutaneous melanoma. Peripheral TCRbeta sequencing was intended to test whether TCR sequence diversity was altered and clonal T-cell expansion was caused by ivuxolimab. The paper reports the monotherapy dose-escalation portion (N of about 50 patients) of the phase I ivuxolimab trial.

Points the paper makes about the study in general: Clonal expansion of both CD4+ and CD8+ blood T cells was observed from baseline to week 6 at doses 0.1 to 3.0 mg/kg. Which antigens the clonally expanded peripheral T cells were specific for was not determined. After ivuxolimab, CD8+ T cells had more expanded clones than CD4+ T cells on average. Partial responders in the 0.1-3.0 mg/kg groups had among the lowest normalized peripheral clonal expansion, especially among CD8+ T cells. Low levels of normalized T-cell clonal expansion were also shown by some nonresponding patients.

Remarks on this clone: Its antigen is still unknown. One base away there is no much larger clone; base qualities are not given.

The germline ends are 12 bases apart after V is trimmed by 5 bases and J by 5 bases. CDR1 MNHEY and CDR2 SMNVEV are derived from the germline V gene (reference sequence). The CDR3 contains 14 residues, cysteine and phenylalanine counted. Only the CDR3 region is kept as DNA, spanning 42 bases read in frame from base 1. Patients with autoimmune disease history or receiving systemic immunosuppression were excluded from the trial. In every dose cohort, peripheral blood was drawn for TCR sequencing at baseline, cycle 4 day 1, and cycle 7 day 1. Samples were obtained from an open-label, multicenter, first-in-human phase I dose-escalation trial of ivuxolimab. Adults with locally advanced or metastatic melanoma, renal cell carcinoma, hepatocellular carcinoma or head and neck squamous cell carcinoma were enrolled in the trial. Before TCR sequencing, CD4+ T cells and CD8+ T cells were sorted from peripheral blood as separate populations.

For sequencing of the TCRbeta CDR3 region, genomic DNA was extracted from the sorted cells. The immunoSEQ Assay was used for sequencing of TCRbeta CDR3 regions. The immuneACCESS repertoire file appears here via TCRdb, limited to in-frame rearrangements. These files lack a portion of the clones; in checked studies, under half of the deficit traces to unresolved V genes, and the cause of the others is not known. This sample lists about 150,000 clones; approximately 94% were detected once. The ten largest account for about 0.31% of the sample. The origin of this receptor is an adult with an advanced solid tumor such as melanoma, head and neck, liver or kidney cancer. The sequence joins TRBV27 to TRBJ2-2; TRBD2 could be the D gene, as 6 bases match. The sequenced sample was CD4+ or CD8+ T cells sorted from blood, obtained in a trial of the OX40 agonist ivuxolimab. The CDR3 corresponds to CASSGTWGTGELFF. The DNA sequence is TGTGCCAGCAGTGGGACTTGGGGGACCGGGGAGCTGTTTTTT.